The clone carrying this T cell receptor (beta chain) was recorded many times. Its antigen is currently unknown. The sample comes from a study of T cells after yellow fever vaccination. Regarding the study as a whole: Reappearing after the booster were most of the clones from primary vaccination (approximately 96% CD4, around 90% CD8).

One entry per CDR3 protein, called by TCRdb with MiXCR from the 5' RACE reads. Of roughly 310,000 distinct CDR3 sequences detected, more than 8.5% appear once; the ten largest clones hold 15% to 20%. Germline-derived CDR1 and CDR2 are SQVTM and ANQGSEA. The CDR3 runs to 12 residues. V was trimmed by 5 bases and J by 1 base, leaving 8 bases between them. The clonotype originates from a man between 18 and 35 years old who received the YFV17D yellow fever vaccine. The V and J genes are TRBV29-1 and TRBJ1-2; D possibly corresponds to TRBD1 (6 bases). Sequenced here: PBMCs, sampled on the day of the first yellow fever vaccination. The CDR3 bases are TGCAGCGTTACAGGGTATAACTATGGCTACACCTTC. It specifies CSVTGYNYGYTF.